This T cell receptor (beta chain) was observed in a study of shared clonotypes between healthy human individuals. Findings and caveats of the study: Donor clonotype sharing was expected to depend on sequencing depth.

In the original analysis: There were no quality scores in the junction-only immunoSEQ sequences, so filtering differed. Here immunoSEQ multiplex PCR was the method, and the copy in TCRdb shows in-frame clones only, minus some. D and trimming were read from the DNA, whereas the V and J calls and clone size are those reported in that table. The profile shows hundreds of thousands of clones, about 95% of them singletons. As for this clone: Its matching antigen is unknown.

Germline V gives CDR1 MNHNS, CDR2 SASEGT. This CDR3 has 17 residues. The germline V and J ends were trimmed by 4 bases and 0 bases, with 16 bases remaining between them. CD8 cells classed as naive were CD45RO-negative and positively selected for CCR7, excluding terminally differentiated effector memory CD45RA+ cells. This chain uses TRBV6-1 with TRBJ1-5; D may be TRBD1 (6 bases). The clonotype originates from a woman aged 25-40 years in good health. Sequencing was done on a sample of naive CD8+ T cells sorted from blood. The CDR3 sequence is CASSVKDRSYSNQPQHF. CDR3 in DNA: TGTGCCAGCAGTGTAAAGGACAGATCATATAGCAATCAGCCCCAGCATTTT.